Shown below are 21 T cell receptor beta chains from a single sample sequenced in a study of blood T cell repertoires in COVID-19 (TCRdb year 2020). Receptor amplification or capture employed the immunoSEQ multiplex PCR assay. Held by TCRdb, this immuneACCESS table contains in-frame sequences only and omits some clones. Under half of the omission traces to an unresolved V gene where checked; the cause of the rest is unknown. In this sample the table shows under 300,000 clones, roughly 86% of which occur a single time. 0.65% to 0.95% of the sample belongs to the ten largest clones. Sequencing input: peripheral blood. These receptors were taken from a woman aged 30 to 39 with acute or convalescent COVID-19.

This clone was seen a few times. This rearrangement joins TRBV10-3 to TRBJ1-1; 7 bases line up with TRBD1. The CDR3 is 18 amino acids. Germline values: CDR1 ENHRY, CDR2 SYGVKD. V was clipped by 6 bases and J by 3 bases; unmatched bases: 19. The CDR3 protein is CAIRATGSLSPFDTEAFF. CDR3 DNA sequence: TGTGCCATCAGAGCGACAGGGTCTCTATCACCCTTCGACACTGAAGCTTTCTTT.

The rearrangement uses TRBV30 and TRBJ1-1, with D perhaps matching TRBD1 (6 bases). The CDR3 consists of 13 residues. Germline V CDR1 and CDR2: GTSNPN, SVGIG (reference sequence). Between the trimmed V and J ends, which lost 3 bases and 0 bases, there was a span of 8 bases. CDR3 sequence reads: CAWRDRMNTEAFF. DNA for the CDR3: TGTGCCTGGAGGGACAGAATGAACACTGAAGCTTTCTTT.

The CDR3 protein is CASSYNGRGYEQYF. For the CDR3, the DNA is TGTGCCAGCAGTTACAACGGGAGGGGTTACGAGCAGTACTTC. The genes are TRBV6-2 or TRBV6-3 and TRBJ2-7; 8 bases fit TRBD2. From germline, CDR1 is MNHEY and CDR2 SVGEGT. The trim removed 2 bases at V and 4 bases at J, leaving 4 bases unmatched. The CDR3 consists of 14 residues.

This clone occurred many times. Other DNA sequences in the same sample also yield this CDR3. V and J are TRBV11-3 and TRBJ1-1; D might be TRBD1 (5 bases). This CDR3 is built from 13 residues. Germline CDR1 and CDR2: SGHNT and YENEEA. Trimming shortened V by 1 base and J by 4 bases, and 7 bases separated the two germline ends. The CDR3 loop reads CASSLVQGTEAFF. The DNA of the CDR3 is TGTGCCAGCAGCTTAGTGCAGGGCACTGAAGCTTTCTTT.

CDR3 sequence: CSAGLQGKGVASYNEQFF. The CDR3 bases are TGCAGCGCTGGCCTGCAGGGGAAGGGTGTGGCCTCCTACAATGAGCAGTTCTTC. The V and J genes are TRBV29-1 and TRBJ2-1, with D possibly TRBD1 on 6 matching bases. The germline CDR1 and CDR2 sequences are SQVTM and ANQGSEA. V shed 7 bases and J shed 0 bases, with 25 bases lying between them. The CDR3 totals 18 residues.

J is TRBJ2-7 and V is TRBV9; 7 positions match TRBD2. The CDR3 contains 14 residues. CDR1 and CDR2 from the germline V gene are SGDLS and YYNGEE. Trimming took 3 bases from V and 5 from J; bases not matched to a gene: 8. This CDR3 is CASSAGGREHEQYF. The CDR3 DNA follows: TGTGCCAGCAGCGCGGGCGGGAGAGAGCACGAGCAGTACTTC.

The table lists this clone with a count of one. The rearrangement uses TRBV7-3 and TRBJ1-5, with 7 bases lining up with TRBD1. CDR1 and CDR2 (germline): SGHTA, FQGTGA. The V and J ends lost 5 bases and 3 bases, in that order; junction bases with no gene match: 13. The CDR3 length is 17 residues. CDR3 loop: CASSPPGQALINQPQHF. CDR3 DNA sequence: TGTGCCAGCAGCCCACCCGGACAGGCCCTGATCAATCAGCCCCAGCATTTT.

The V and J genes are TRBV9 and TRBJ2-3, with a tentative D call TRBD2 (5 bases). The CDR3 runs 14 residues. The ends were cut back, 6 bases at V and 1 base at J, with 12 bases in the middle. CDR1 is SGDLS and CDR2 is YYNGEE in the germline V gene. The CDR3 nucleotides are TGTGCCAGCAACGCCGGGATTGGCACAGATACGCAGTATTTT. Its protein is CASNAGIGTDTQYF.

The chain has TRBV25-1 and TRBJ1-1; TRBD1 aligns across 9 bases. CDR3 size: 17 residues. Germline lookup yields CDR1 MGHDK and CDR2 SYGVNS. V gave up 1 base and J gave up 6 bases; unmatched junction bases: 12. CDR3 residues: CASSEFDRDRVIAEAFF. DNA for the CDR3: TGTGCCAGCAGTGAATTTGACCGGGACAGGGTTATTGCTGAAGCTTTCTTT. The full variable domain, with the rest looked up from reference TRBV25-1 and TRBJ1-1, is EADIYQTPRYLVIGTGKKITLECSQTMGHDKMYWYQQDPGMELHLIHYSYGVNSTEKGDLSSESTVSRIRTEHFPLTLESARPSHTSQYLCASSEFDRDRVIAEAFFGQGTRLTVV.

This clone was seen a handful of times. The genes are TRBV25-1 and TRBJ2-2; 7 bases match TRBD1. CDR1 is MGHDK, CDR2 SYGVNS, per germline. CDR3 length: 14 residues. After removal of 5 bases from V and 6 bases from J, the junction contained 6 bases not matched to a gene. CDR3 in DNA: TGTGCCAGCAGTTCGATGACAGGGCCCGGGGAGCTGTTTTTT. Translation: CASSSMTGPGELFF. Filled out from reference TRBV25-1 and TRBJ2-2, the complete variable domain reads EADIYQTPRYLVIGTGKKITLECSQTMGHDKMYWYQQDPGMELHLIHYSYGVNSTEKGDLSSESTVSRIRTEHFPLTLESARPSHTSQYLCASSSMTGPGELFFGEGSRLTVL.

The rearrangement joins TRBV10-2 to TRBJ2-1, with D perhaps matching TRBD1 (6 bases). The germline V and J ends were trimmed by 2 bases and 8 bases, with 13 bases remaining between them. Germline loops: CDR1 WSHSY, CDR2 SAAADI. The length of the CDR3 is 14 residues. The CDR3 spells CASSEPRPGDEQFF. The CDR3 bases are TGCGCCAGCAGTGAGCCCCGACCAGGGGATGAGCAGTTCTTC.

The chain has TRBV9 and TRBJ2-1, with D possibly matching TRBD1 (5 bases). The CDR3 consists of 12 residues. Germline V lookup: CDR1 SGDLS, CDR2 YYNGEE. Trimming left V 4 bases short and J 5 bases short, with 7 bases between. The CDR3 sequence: CASSTRDNEQFF. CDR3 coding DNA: TGTGCCAGCAGCACCAGGGACAATGAGCAGTTCTTC.

The CDR3: CASSAREGPNEKLFF. DNA for the CDR3: TGTGCCAGCAGCGCCCGGGAGGGCCCTAATGAAAAACTGTTTTTT. The V call is TRBV2, the J call TRBJ1-4; D call uncertain. V was clipped by 6 bases and J by 3 bases, with 14 bases between them. The CDR3 covers 15 residues. The germline gives CDR1 SNHLY, CDR2 FYNNEI.

CDR3 sequence reads: CASSYLRGTNEKLFF. The CDR3 region has the DNA TGTGCCAGCAGTTACTTGCGGGGGACTAATGAAAAACTGTTTTTT. The chain has TRBV6-2 or TRBV6-3 and TRBJ1-4, with a tentative D call TRBD1 (5 bases). V lost 1 base and J lost 2, with 8 bases in between. This CDR3 is built from 15 residues. The germline V gene encodes CDR1 MNHEY and CDR2 SVGEGT.

This CDR3 reads CASTPGLAGANEQFF. The CDR3 nucleotides are TGTGCCAGCACACCGGGACTAGCGGGAGCCAATGAGCAGTTCTTC. The chain links TRBV9 to TRBJ2-1; 14 bases agree with TRBD2. The CDR3 length is 15 residues. Germline values: CDR1 SGDLS, CDR2 YYNGEE. Germline trimming cut 6 bases from V and 6 bases from J; bases unmatched to any gene: 5. The full variable domain, its missing parts supplied by reference TRBV9 and TRBJ2-1, is DSGVTQTPKHLITATGQRVTLRCSPRSGDLSVYWYQQSLDQGLQFLIQYYNGEERAKGNILERFSAQQFPDLHSELNLSSLELGDSALYFCASTPGLAGANEQFFGPGTRLTVL.

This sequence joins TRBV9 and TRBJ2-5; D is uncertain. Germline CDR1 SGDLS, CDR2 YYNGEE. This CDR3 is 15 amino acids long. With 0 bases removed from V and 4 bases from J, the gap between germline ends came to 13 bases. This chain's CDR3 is CASSVEQRQGETQYF. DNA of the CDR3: TGTGCCAGCAGCGTAGAGCAGCGCCAAGGAGAGACCCAGTACTTC.

CDR3: CASSSRDSTNVLTF. The CDR3 DNA sequence: TGTGCCAGCAGCTCGAGGGACAGTACCAACGTCCTGACTTTC. The chain employs TRBV7-2 and TRBJ2-6, with 7 bases fitting TRBD1. The CDR3 runs to 14 residues. Germline V gives CDR1 SGHTA, CDR2 FQGNSA. With 4 bases clipped from V and 8 bases from J, the junction kept 5 bases outside the gene matches.

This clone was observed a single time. For the CDR3, the DNA is TGTGCCAGCAGCACCAGGGGACAGCCTGACCTCTCTGGGGCCAACGTCCTGACTTTC. As protein: CASSTRGQPDLSGANVLTF. This sequence joins TRBV7-9 and TRBJ2-6; 7 positions agree with TRBD1. Germline CDR1 SEHNR, CDR2 FQNEAQ (reference sequence). The CDR3 has 19 residues. Unmatched junction bases numbered 13, after V lost 5 bases and J lost 0 bases.

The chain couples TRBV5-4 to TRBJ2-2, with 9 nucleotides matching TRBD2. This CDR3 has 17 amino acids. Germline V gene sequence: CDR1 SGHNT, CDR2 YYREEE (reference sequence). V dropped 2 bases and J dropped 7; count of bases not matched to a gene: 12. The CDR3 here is CASSFLAGPLANGELFF. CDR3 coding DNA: TGTGCCAGCAGCTTCCTAGCGGGACCCCTGGCCAACGGGGAGCTGTTTTTT.

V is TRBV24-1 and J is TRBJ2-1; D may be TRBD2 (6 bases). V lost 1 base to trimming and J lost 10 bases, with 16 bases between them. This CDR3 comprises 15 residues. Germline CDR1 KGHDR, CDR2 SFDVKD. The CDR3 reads CATSDFRRAPGEQFF. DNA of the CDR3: TGTGCCACCAGTGATTTTAGGAGGGCCCCAGGGGAGCAGTTCTTC.

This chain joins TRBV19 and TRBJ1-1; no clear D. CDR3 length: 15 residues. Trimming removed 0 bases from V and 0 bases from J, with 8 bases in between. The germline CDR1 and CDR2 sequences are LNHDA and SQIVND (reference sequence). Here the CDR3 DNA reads TGTGCCAGTAGTATAGACAGACAAATGAACACTGAAGCTTTCTTT. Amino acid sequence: CASSIDRQMNTEAFF.